This T cell receptor beta chain was captured by sequencing in a study of blood T cell repertoires in COVID-19 (dated by TCRdb to 2018 to 2021). Turning to the overall study: Collaborator samples came from the United States, Italy and Spain and covered acute and convalescent phases of COVID-19. The samples were drawn from the first 160 participants of the ongoing ImmuneRACE study and from some 1,300 subjects provided by 6 global collaborators. The repertoires were released in a freely available public database intended as a resource for research on the immune response to SARS-CoV-2. Where available, HLA class I and class II types were taken from metadata supplied by the sample provider and were not determined by assay-based typing. The sample metadata nearly always contained a de-identified subject ID, COVID-19 status, age in years and sex. Deeply sampled blood TCRbeta repertoires from subjects exposed to, actively infected with, or recovered from COVID-19 were included in the dataset. The prospective study material was composed of cDNA or gDNA derived from T cells, B-cell-depleted T cells, or PBMCs. Broader findings and caveats from the paper: Clinical and demographic metadata were provided uncurated, with the amount varying by source and participant.

TCRbeta CDR3 regions were amplified from genomic DNA by means of the immunoSEQ Assay, a bias-controlled multiplex PCR. The authors' pipeline ran thus. Nucleated cell counts per sample were estimated from amplification of reference gene primers within the assay. Sequence reads were collapsed and filtered to measure the absolute abundance of every unique TCRbeta CDR3 rearrangement. For each sample, productive Simpson clonality was calculated by taking the square root of Simpson's diversity index across productive rearrangements. TCRdb stores this immuneACCESS table with in-frame sequences only. Part of the clones is absent; in the studies checked, under half of the shortfall reflects unresolved V genes, and no reason is known for the rest. The DNA was the basis for D and trimming; V, J and clone size are from that table. In all, the sample holds 95,000 to 100,000 clones, and 79% of those were seen once. The ten most abundant clones make up around 18% of the sample.

Each collaborating institution followed its own protocols to collect whole blood in K2EDTA tubes. For TCRbeta analysis, collaborators shipped samples in one of three forms: frozen whole blood, isolated PBMCs, or DNA extracted from either of those sample types. Sequences MNHEY (CDR1) and SVGAGI (CDR2) are obtained from the germline V gene. Germline trimming: 6 bases from V, 5 bases from J; junction bases outside gene matches: 5. The CDR3 holds 14 amino acids from the cysteine to the phenylalanine. Of the read, only the CDR3 DNA is kept; its 42 bases are in frame from base 1. Remarks on this clone: Its recognized antigen is unknown. No much larger clone is present one base from it, and per-base qualities are unavailable.

This sequence originates from an elderly woman with active or convalescent COVID-19. Recombination joined TRBV6-5 with TRBJ2-5; 11 middle bases align to TRBD1. Material for sequencing was peripheral blood. CDR3 region: CASRDRGLRETQYF. In nucleotide form, the sequence is TGTGCCAGCAGGGACAGGGGGCTGAGGGAGACCCAGTACTTC.